These 5 T cell receptor beta chains share one sample of origin, sequenced in a study of shared clonotypes between healthy human individuals (dated by TCRdb to 2020 to 2021). The receptor library was made with the immunoSEQ multiplex PCR assay. The table comes from immuneACCESS by way of TCRdb, which keeps in-frame sequences with V and J called. Part of the clones is missing from these tables; in studies checked, under half for an unresolved V gene and the rest for unknown reasons. The sample table lists fewer than 650,000 clones, around 80% of them with a count of one. The ten largest make up about 12% of the sample. The material sequenced was PBMCs. The source of these receptors is a woman aged 40-49 years in good health. Some clones in this sample may be carry-over from other donors' samples.

The chain is built from TRBV4-2 and TRBJ2-1; the D gene is possibly TRBD2 (5 bases). Germline loops: CDR1 LGHNA, CDR2 YNFKEQ. The V end was cut by 2 bases, the J end by 0 bases, with 14 bases between. The CDR3 has 17 amino acids. In DNA form, the CDR3 reads TGTGCCAGCAGCCAATTCGAGCGGATGAGCTCCTACAATGAGCAGTTCTTC. Translated: CASSQFERMSSYNEQFF.

V usage is TRBV11-2 and J usage is TRBJ2-1, with unresolved D. V was shortened by 1 base and J by 10 bases, with 8 bases between the two germline ends. The germline V gene encodes CDR1 SGHAT and CDR2 FQNNGV. The CDR3 covers 12 residues. The CDR3 DNA reads TGTGCCAGCAGCTTAGGAGGATGGGAGCAGTTCTTC. This codes for CASSLGGWEQFF. The whole variable domain, remainder taken from reference TRBV11-2 and TRBJ2-1, is EAGVAQSPRYKIIEKRQSVAFWCNPISGHATLYWYQQILGQGPKLLIQFQNNGVVDDSQLPKDRFSAERLKGVDSTLKIQPAKLEDSAVYLCASSLGGWEQFFGPGTRLTVL.

The rearrangement joins TRBV7-8 to TRBJ2-1; 14 nucleotides match TRBD2. The V gene's germline CDR1 is SGHVS and CDR2 FQNEAQ. The CDR3 extends over 17 amino acids. V shed 1 base, J shed 7 bases, and the junction held 6 bases outside the gene matches. This CDR3 is CASSLGGLAGGWNEQFF. In DNA form, the CDR3 reads TGTGCCAGCAGCTTAGGAGGACTAGCGGGAGGTTGGAATGAGCAGTTCTTC.

This clone was seen a handful of times. V is TRBV30 and J is TRBJ1-1; D is ambiguous. Germline lookup yields CDR1 GTSNPN and CDR2 SVGIG (reference sequence). Trimming shortened V by 1 base and J by 8 bases, and 8 bases separated the two germline ends. The CDR3 loop spans 11 amino acids. CDR3 region: CAWSDGPEAFF. The CDR3 bases are TGTGCCTGGAGTGATGGGCCAGAAGCTTTCTTT.

The V call is TRBV7-9, the J call TRBJ2-3, with D hard to call. Germline assignment: CDR1 SEHNR and CDR2 FQNEAQ (reference sequence). The CDR3 extends over 14 amino acids. Between the trimmed V and J ends, which lost 1 base and 5 bases, there was a span of 10 bases. CDR3 nucleotides: TGTGCCAGCAGCTTAGATTTAGCTGTAGATACGCAGTATTTT. This gives the protein CASSLDLAVDTQYF.